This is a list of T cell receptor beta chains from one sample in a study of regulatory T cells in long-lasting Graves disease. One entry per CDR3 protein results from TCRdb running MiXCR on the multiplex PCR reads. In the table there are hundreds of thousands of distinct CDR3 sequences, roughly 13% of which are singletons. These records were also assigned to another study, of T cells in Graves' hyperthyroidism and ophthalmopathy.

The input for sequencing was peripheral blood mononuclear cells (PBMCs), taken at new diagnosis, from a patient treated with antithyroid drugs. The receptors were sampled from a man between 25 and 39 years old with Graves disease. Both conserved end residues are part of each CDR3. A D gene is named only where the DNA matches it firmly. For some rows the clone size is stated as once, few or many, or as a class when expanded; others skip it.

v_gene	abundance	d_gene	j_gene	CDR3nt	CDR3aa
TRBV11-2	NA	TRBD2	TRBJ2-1	TGTGCCAGCAGCTTTAGCGGGGCTAGCTCCTACAATGAGCAGTTCTTC	CASSFSGASSYNEQFF
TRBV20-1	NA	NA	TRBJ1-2	TGCAGTGCTGCGAGGGGGGCGCGAGGCTACACCTTC	CSAARGARGYTF
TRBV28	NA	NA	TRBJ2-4	TGTGCCAGCAGTTTGATTACGGGAGCCAAAAACATTCAGTACTTC	CASSLITGAKNIQYF
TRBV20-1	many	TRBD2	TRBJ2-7	TGCAGTGCTAGAGATAGAATTCGCGGGAGGGCTCACGAGCAGTACTTC	CSARDRIRGRAHEQYF
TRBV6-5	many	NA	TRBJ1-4	TGTGCCAGCAGTTACTCGGTGGGGGACGGTGAAAAACTGTTTTTT	CASSYSVGDGEKLFF
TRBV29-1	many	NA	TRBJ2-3	TGCAGCGTTGAAAGGGGGGCGCAGAGAGATACGCAGTATTTT	CSVERGAQRDTQYF
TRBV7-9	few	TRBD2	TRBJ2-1	TGTGCCAGCAGCCGAGCGGGAGTGGGTTACAATGAGCAGTTCTTC	CASSRAGVGYNEQFF
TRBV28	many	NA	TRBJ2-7	TGTGCCAGCAGTTGGTCAGGCACCTACGAGCAGTACTTC	CASSWSGTYEQYF
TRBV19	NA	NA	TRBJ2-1	TGTGCTTCCCAAGGGGATGAGCAGTTCTTC	CASQGDEQFF
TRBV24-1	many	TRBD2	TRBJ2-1	TGTGCCACCAGTGATTTAGTAGCGGGCTCCTACAATGAGCAGTTCTTC	CATSDLVAGSYNEQFF
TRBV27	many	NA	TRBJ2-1	TGTGCCAGCAGTCCCTTAGGTCTCTCCTACAATGAGCAGTTCTTC	CASSPLGLSYNEQFF
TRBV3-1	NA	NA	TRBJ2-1	TGTGCCAGCAGCCAAGACCAGGGCGCCTACAATGAGCAGTTCTTC	CASSQDQGAYNEQFF
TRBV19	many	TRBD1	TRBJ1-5	TGTGCCAGTAGTCTGACCCACAGGGGGCTCGGGAATCAGCCCCAGCATTTT	CASSLTHRGLGNQPQHF
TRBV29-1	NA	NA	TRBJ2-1	TGCAGCGTCGATCGCGCGACAGGTGAGCAGTTCTTC	CSVDRATGEQFF
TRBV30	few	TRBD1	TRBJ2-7	TGTGCCTGGAGTGTAGGGACAGGGGGATACGAGCAGTACTTC	CAWSVGTGGYEQYF
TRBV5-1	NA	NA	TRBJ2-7	TGTGCCAGCAGCCAACAGGGATTCGGCGAGCAGTACTTC	CASSQQGFGEQYF
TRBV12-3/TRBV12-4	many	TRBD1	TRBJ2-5	TGTGCCAGCAGTTTGTCCAGGACAGGGACCCAAGAGACCCAGTACTTC	CASSLSRTGTQETQYF
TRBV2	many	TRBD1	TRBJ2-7	TGTGCCAGCAGCTTGGGACAGTCAAGGAGCTCCTACGAGCAGTACTTC	CASSLGQSRSSYEQYF
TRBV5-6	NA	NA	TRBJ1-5	TGTGCCAGCAGCTTGTGGGGACCCAATCAGCCCCAGCATTTT	CASSLWGPNQPQHF
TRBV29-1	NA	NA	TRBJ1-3	TGCAGCGTTCTTACCCCTGGAAACACCATATATTTT	CSVLTPGNTIYF
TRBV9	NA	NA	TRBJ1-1	TGTGCCAGCAGCGTAGAGGGGGGCGGGAACACTGAAGCTTTCTTT	CASSVEGGGNTEAFF
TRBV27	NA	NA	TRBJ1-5	TGTGCCAGCAAACTAGGGGCGGGAGAGTATAGCAATCAGCCCCAGCATTTT	CASKLGAGEYSNQPQHF
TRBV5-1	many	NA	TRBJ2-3	TGCGCCAGCAGCTTGGAGGGTTTTTCTACGCAGTATTTT	CASSLEGFSTQYF
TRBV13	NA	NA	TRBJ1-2	TGTGCCAGCAGCTTAGGCCGGACAGCCTCTGGCTACACCTTC	CASSLGRTASGYTF
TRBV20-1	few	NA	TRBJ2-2	TGCAGTGTTCAGGATACGAACACCGGGGAGCTGTTTTTT	CSVQDTNTGELFF
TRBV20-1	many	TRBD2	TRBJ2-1	TGCAGTGCTAGAGGACTAGCGGGAGGTGGGGAGCAGTTCTTC	CSARGLAGGGEQFF
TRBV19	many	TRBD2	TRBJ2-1	TGTGCCAGTACCTCTCCCCGGACTAGCGGGAGATATGAGCAGTTCTTC	CASTSPRTSGRYEQFF
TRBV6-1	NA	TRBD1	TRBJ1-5	TGTGCCAGCAGAATACAGGGGGCTCGGGGCAATCAGCCCCAGCATTTT	CASRIQGARGNQPQHF
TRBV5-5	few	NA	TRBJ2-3	TGTGCCAGCAGCTTCTCGGGGGTAGGGGCAGATACGCAGTATTTT	CASSFSGVGADTQYF